The entry below describes one TCR beta chain. The data were taken from a study of blood T cell repertoires in COVID-19. Study-level information: T cells, B-cell-depleted T cells, or PBMCs supplied cDNA or gDNA.

TCRdb's copy holds only in-frame clones and misses some; the assay was immunoSEQ multiplex PCR. The sample records 60,000 or so clones, roughly 74% being singletons. Sequencing input: peripheral blood. The source of this sequence is a human donor in a cohort sampled during active COVID-19.

CDR3 nucleotide sequence: TGTGCCAGCTCACCGACGGGGGGGCTTGGGCAGCCCCAGCATTTT. This encodes CASSPTGGLGQPQHF. The chain combines TRBV18 with TRBJ1-5, with a weak D call TRBD1 (6 bases). The CDR3 consists of 15 residues. The V gene's germline CDR1 is KGHSH and CDR2 LQKENI. V lost 3 bases, J lost 7 bases, and 16 bases lay in between.